The rows below give T cell receptor beta chains drawn from one sample of a study of control samples from healthy donors and cancer patients. Clones were sequenced by immunoSEQ multiplex PCR, and TCRdb holds only the in-frame ones, with some missing. The repertoire includes about 75,000 clones, approximately 84% of them detected once, and about 15% sits in the top ten. The sample comprised blood. Receptors originate from a man in his fifties in good health. The CDR3 runs from the conserved cysteine through the conserved F or W. A D gene is named only where the DNA matches it firmly. Clone sizes are given selectively: once, few, many, or a class where the clone is expanded.

j_call	v_call	d_call	clone_size	cdr3_length	cdr3_aa	cdr3_nt
TRBJ1-5	TRBV2	-	-	15	CASRAGQSLAQPQHF	TGTGCCAGCAGAGCAGGACAGTCTTTAGCCCAGCCCCAGCATTTT
TRBJ2-3	TRBV5-6	TRBD1	-	14	CASSQGQGADTQYF	TGTGCCAGCAGCCAAGGACAGGGTGCAGATACGCAGTATTTT
TRBJ1-3	TRBV5-1	TRBD1	-	14	CASSPRTGGNTIYF	TGCGCCAGCAGCCCACGGACAGGGGGAAACACCATATATTTT
TRBJ1-1	TRBV19	-	-	13	CASSIPGYTEAFF	TGTGCCAGTAGTATCCCCGGGTACACTGAAGCTTTCTTT
TRBJ2-1	TRBV5-1	TRBD2	-	18	CASSADRAVGLVNPWQFF	TGCGCCAGCAGCGCCGACAGAGCAGTTGGACTAGTTAATCCTTGGCAGTTCTTC
TRBJ2-2	TRBV4-2	TRBD2	-	17	CASSQGAGLAGAGELFF	TGTGCCAGCAGCCAGGGCGCGGGACTAGCGGGGGCCGGGGAGCTGTTTTTT
TRBJ2-7	TRBV6-2/TRBV6-3	-	-	11	CASSVSYEQYF	TGTGCCAGCAGTGTCTCCTACGAGCAGTACTTC
TRBJ1-1	TRBV19	TRBD1	-	14	CASTMLQGTTEAFF	TGTGCCAGTACCATGCTACAGGGGACGACTGAAGCTTTCTTT
TRBJ2-7	TRBV19	-	-	14	CASRTGHSSYEQYF	TGTGCCAGTAGGACAGGCCACAGCTCCTACGAGCAGTACTTC
TRBJ2-3	TRBV9	TRBD1	once	16	CASSVAQGQGTDTQYF	TGTGCCAGCAGCGTAGCCCAGGGACAGGGTACAGATACGCAGTATTTT